The sequence of this TCR beta chain was determined in a study of cytomegalovirus exposure and HLA in healthy donors. On the study more broadly: Early released data comprised some 85 million unique TCRs from HLA-typed donors.

The PCR used 60 Vbeta and 13 Jbeta primers. The repertoire was sequenced with immunoSEQ multiplex PCR; TCRdb's copy has only in-frame clones and lacks some. The sample includes under 100,000 clones, roughly 76% seen only once; the top ten take approximately 9.2%. Broader study findings: Later analysis identified a missense DCLRE1C variant that was linked to TCR beta V- and J-gene trimming. It was only CMV serostatus that was available as immune exposure information. It was taken for granted in presence/absence analyses that sequencing depth across donors was roughly uniform.

Germline V gene sequence: CDR1 SQVTM, CDR2 ANQGSEA. This CDR3 is built from 13 residues. About this clone: The antigen is unknown.

The rearrangement links TRBV29-1 to TRBJ2-5; D remains unclear. The end of the DNA is better explained by TRBJ2-7, so the J call may be wrong. This sequence originates from a human donor in good health. The sequenced sample consisted of PBMCs. This CDR3 is CSGGFDDSYEQYF. CDR3 nucleotide sequence: TGCAGCGGCGGTTTCGACGACTCCTACGAGCAGTACTTC.